This entry concerns a single T cell receptor (beta chain). The germline gives CDR1 MNHEY, CDR2 SVGEGT. V lost 6 bases and J lost 3; bases outside the gene matches: 9. CDR3 length equals 15 residues. Method: immunoSEQ multiplex PCR; TCRdb's copy keeps in-frame clones and lacks some. The data hold more than 95,000 clones, with over 75% observed a single time. This record comes from a study of blood T cell repertoires in COVID-19. Study overall: T cells, B-cell-depleted T cells, or PBMCs supplied cDNA or gDNA.

The sample comprised peripheral blood. This sequence originates from a man of 80 years or more with active or convalescent COVID-19. The chain uses TRBV6-2 or TRBV6-3 and TRBJ2-7, with 9 bases identical to TRBD1. The CDR3 DNA reads TGTGCCAGCAGCGATACAGGGGGCTTCATCTACGAGCAGTACTTC. This encodes CASSDTGGFIYEQYF.